The rows below give T cell receptor beta chains drawn from one sample of a study of siplizumab effects on memory and regulatory T cells. TCRdb keeps only in-frame clones here, not all; method: immunoSEQ multiplex PCR. The table lists under 100,000 clones, over 80% of them singletons. Specimen: Tregs sorted from blood. These receptor sequences come from a human donor in good health. Each CDR3 is given with its conserved first and last residue. The order of the fields is V gene, CDR3 protein.

>TRBV10-1
CASSEGEQDSYEQYF
>TRBV5-4
CASSSGNSPLHF
>TRBV7-3
CASSSQGATEAFF
>TRBV6-5
CASSSFPGASWPPTF
>TRBV4-3
CASSQDAQGAGGYTF
>TRBV6-1
CASSQNPGSTGELFF
>TRBV5-4
CASSQDISSHTIYF
>TRBV6-5
CASSHEDEAFF
>TRBV4-2
CASSQVGFPSGPNTGELFF
>TRBV7-9
CASSSTGAETQYF
>TRBV28
CASSLLLAEATQYF
>TRBV5-3
CARSLSTGVDSPLHF
>TRBV30
CAWRVGRGIGTQYF
>TRBV7-3
CASSSSDRGQTQYF
>TRBV19
CASRTQVSSNEKLFF
>TRBV4-1
CASSQLSLAGYTF
>TRBV6-5
CASSYIGTLGANVLTF
>TRBV4-3
CASSQEGYSNQPQHF